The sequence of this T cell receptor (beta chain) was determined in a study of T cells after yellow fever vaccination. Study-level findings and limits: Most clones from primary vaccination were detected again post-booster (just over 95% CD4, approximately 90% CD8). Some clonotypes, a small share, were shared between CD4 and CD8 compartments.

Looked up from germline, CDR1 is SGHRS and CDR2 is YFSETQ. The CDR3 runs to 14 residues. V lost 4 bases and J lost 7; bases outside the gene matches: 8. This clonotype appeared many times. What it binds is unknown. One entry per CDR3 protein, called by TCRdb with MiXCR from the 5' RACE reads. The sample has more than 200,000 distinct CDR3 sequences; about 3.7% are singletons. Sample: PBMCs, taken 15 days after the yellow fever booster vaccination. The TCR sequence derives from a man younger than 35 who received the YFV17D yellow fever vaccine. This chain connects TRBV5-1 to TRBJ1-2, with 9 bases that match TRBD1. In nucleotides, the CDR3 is TGCGCCAGCAGCGGCGGGACAGGGCGGGGTGGCTACACCTTC. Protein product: CASSGGTGRGGYTF.